This T cell receptor (beta chain) came from a study of read filtering for tumor transcriptome and immune sequencing. Study in general: Among patients, approximately 17 were male and approximately 15 female, aged about 47 to 80 (mean about 72). R-ISS stage counts were under 10 for I, about 15 for II, 6 or 7 for III. Transcriptome libraries were built from DNase-treated RNA. Whole-study results and caveats: Sorted CD138-negative bone marrow cells were not purified T cells.

CDR3 length: 16 amino acids. CDR1 SGHKS and CDR2 YYEKEE come from the germline V gene (reference sequence). From roughly 390 ng of RNA, a library with molecular barcoded alpha/delta and beta/gamma adaptors was made. TCRdb fed the reads into MiXCR, producing one record per CDR3 protein. Found here are roughly 41,000 distinct CDR3 sequences, around 15% of them singletons; the top ten hold about 36%. Concerning this clonotype itself: Its target is unknown. A much larger clone differs by one base, so this may be a read error.

V usage is TRBV5-5 and J usage is TRBJ2-1, with 11 nucleotides matching TRBD2. Sequences were obtained from a population of CD138-negative cells sorted from bone marrow. The TCR sequence derives from a donor at least 40 years old with multiple myeloma. Here the CDR3 reads CASSPGTSGTYDEQFF. CDR3 coding DNA: TGTGCCAGCAGCCCGGGGACTAGCGGAACCTACGATGAGCAGTTCTTC. The whole variable domain, filled in from reference TRBV5-5 and TRBJ2-1, reads DAGVTQSPTHLIKTRGQQVTLRCSPISGHKSVSWYQQVLGQGPQFIFQYYEKEERGRGNFPDRFSARQFPNYSSELNVNALLLGDSALYLCASSPGTSGTYDEQFFGPGTRLTVL.